Below, 25 T cell receptor beta chains from the same sample are listed, as sequenced in a study of shared clonotypes between healthy human individuals. The protocol was immunoSEQ multiplex PCR, while the TCRdb copy is restricted to in-frame clones and leaves out a portion. The sample yields some 1.1 million clones, about 72% seen once. The sample was memory CD4+ T cells from PBMCs. Stated subset: CD45RA-negative fraction. These TCRs come from a man between 18 and 29 years old in good health. Some clones in this sample may be carry-over from other donors' samples.

The chain has TRBV7-6 and TRBJ2-7; unclear D gene. CDR3 size: 13 residues. CDR1 SGHVS and CDR2 FNYEAQ come from the germline V gene. Trimming pared 4 bases from V and 3 bases from J, leaving 10 bases between. CDR3 sequence (DNA): TGTGCCAGCAGCTCCGTGGCAGGCTACGAGCAGTACTTC. Translated, it gives CASSSVAGYEQYF. Full variable domain (missing parts from reference TRBV7-6 and TRBJ2-7): GAGVSQSPRYKVTKRGQDVALRCDPISGHVSLYWYRQALGQGPEFLTYFNYEAQQDKSGLPNDRFSAERPEGSISTLTIQRTEQRDSAMYRCASSSVAGYEQYFGPGTRLTVT.

The V call is TRBV19, the J call TRBJ1-5; TRBD1 might be the D (6 bases). The germline V and J ends were trimmed by 3 bases and 0 bases, with 15 bases remaining between them. The germline V gene encodes CDR1 LNHDA and CDR2 SQIVND (reference sequence). The CDR3 is 17 residues long. The CDR3 loop is CASSMRWGRYSNQPQHF. The CDR3, as DNA: TGTGCCAGTAGTATGAGATGGGGGCGTTATAGCAATCAGCCCCAGCATTTT.

This clone occurred once. The chain carries TRBV15 and TRBJ2-3, with a weak D call TRBD2 (6 bases). The CDR3 runs to 17 residues. Germline V gene sequence: CDR1 LNHNV, CDR2 YYDKDF (reference sequence). Trimming pared 1 base from V and 2 bases from J, leaving 16 bases between. The CDR3 region has the DNA TGTGCCACCAGCAGAGGGGGAGGTGCCGGCCTCACAGATACGCAGTATTTT. Its translation: CATSRGGGAGLTDTQYF.

The rearrangement links TRBV6-5 to TRBJ2-1; D is unresolved. The V and J ends lost 4 bases and 0 bases respectively, with 13 bases between them. The germline V gene has CDR1 MNHEY and CDR2 SVGAGI. The CDR3 is made up of 16 amino acids. The DNA of the CDR3 is TGTGCCAGCAGTTCCCCGGGTAAGAGCTCCTACAATGAGCAGTTCTTC. Translation: CASSSPGKSSYNEQFF.

The chain links TRBV5-6 to TRBJ2-1, with D possibly matching TRBD1 (6 bases). The length of the CDR3 is 16 residues. The germline V and J ends were trimmed by 1 base and 4 bases, with 15 bases remaining between them. Germline lookup yields CDR1 SGHDT and CDR2 YYEEEE. CDR3 protein: CASSLKLGAVYNEQFF. The CDR3 DNA reads as TGTGCCAGCAGCTTGAAATTGGGGGCAGTTTACAATGAGCAGTTCTTC.

The V gene is TRBV7-9, the J gene TRBJ2-7; D perhaps matches TRBD1 (5 bases). V lost 4 bases to trimming and J lost 3 bases, with 16 bases between them. Germline assignment: CDR1 SEHNR and CDR2 FQNEAQ (reference sequence). This CDR3 is built from 15 residues. The CDR3 loop reads CASSSETGLGYEQYF. In nucleotides, the CDR3 is TGTGCCAGCAGCTCGGAAACAGGTCTGGGCTACGAGCAGTACTTC.

The V call is TRBV25-1, the J call TRBJ2-7, with 11 positions matching TRBD1. Germline V gene sequence: CDR1 MGHDK, CDR2 SYGVNS. V was clipped by 6 bases and J by 6 bases; unmatched bases: 10. The CDR3 spans 15 residues. This CDR3 reads CASRDNPGQGVEQYF. CDR3 sequence (DNA): TGTGCCAGCAGGGATAATCCGGGACAGGGGGTCGAGCAGTACTTC.

J is TRBJ2-5 and V is TRBV28; D may be TRBD2 (6 bases). V lost 5 bases and J lost 6, with 22 bases in between. Germline lookup yields CDR1 MDHEN and CDR2 SYDVKM. This CDR3 contains 16 residues. The CDR3 sequence: CASSRSGERRRQTQYF. As DNA, the CDR3 is TGTGCCAGCAGTCGATCGGGGGAGCGCCGGAGGCAGACCCAGTACTTC. Full variable domain (outside the CDR3, taken from reference TRBV28 and TRBJ2-5): DVKVTQSSRYLVKRTGEKVFLECVQDMDHENMFWYRQDPGLGLRLIYFSYDVKMKEKGDIPEGYSVSREKKERFSLILESASTNQTSMYLCASSRSGERRRQTQYFGPGTRLLVL.

The V call is TRBV11-2, the J call TRBJ1-1; weak D call: TRBD1 (6 bases). Between the trimmed V and J ends, which lost 0 bases and 4 bases, there was a span of 15 bases. CDR1 and CDR2 from the germline V gene are SGHAT and FQNNGV. The CDR3 consists of 16 residues. CDR3 nucleotides: TGTGCCAGCAGCTTAGATCTTTGGCAGGGGAGCACTGAAGCTTTCTTT. Translation gives CASSLDLWQGSTEAFF.

This clone has only one observation. The chain carries TRBV5-1 and TRBJ2-7, with D possibly being TRBD2 (6 bases). Trimming pared 4 bases from V and 3 bases from J, leaving 17 bases between. Germline V lookup: CDR1 SGHRS, CDR2 YFSETQ. The CDR3 contains 15 residues. The CDR3 DNA follows: TGCGCCAGCAGCCAGGCCAGCGAGGGAGGCTACGAGCAGTACTTC. It translates to CASSQASEGGYEQYF.

The chain employs TRBV5-4 and TRBJ2-5, with 7 bases identical to TRBD1. The CDR3 covers 13 residues. CDR1 and CDR2 (germline): SGHNT, YYREEE (reference sequence). Trimming at V came to 9 bases and at J to 1 base, leaving 6 bases not matched to a gene. The CDR3 loop reads CATAQGPQETQYF. CDR3 nucleotide sequence: TGTGCCACGGCACAGGGGCCCCAAGAGACCCAGTACTTC.

V and J are TRBV6-1 and TRBJ1-5; 8 bases map to TRBD1. J was trimmed by 3 bases and V by 5 bases; bases with no gene match: 3. This CDR3 contains 14 residues. Germline CDR1 and CDR2: MNHNS and SASEGT. The CDR3 protein is CASSRDRNNQPQHF. CDR3 nucleotide sequence: TGTGCCAGCAGTAGGGACAGGAACAATCAGCCCCAGCATTTT.

Notes on this clone: A much more abundant neighbour one base away suggests this may be a read error. The J gene is TRBJ2-5, the V gene TRBV6-5, with D perhaps TRBD2 (6 bases). Per germline, CDR1 MNHEY and CDR2 SVGAGI. The CDR3 runs to 14 residues. The CDR3 sequence: CTSSFPGSGETQYF. The CDR3 nucleotides read TGTACCAGCAGTTTTCCCGGGAGTGGGGAGACCCAGTACTTC.

This clone turned up a few times. V gene TRBV30 combines with J gene TRBJ2-4; D gene unclear. Trimming took off 2 bases at V and 5 bases at J, with 10 bases between the two ends. The CDR3 loop spans 13 amino acids. The V gene's germline CDR1 is GTSNPN and CDR2 SVGIG (reference sequence). Here the CDR3 reads CAWSLDLQNIQYF. In DNA, the CDR3 is TGTGCCTGGAGTCTAGACTTACAAAACATTCAGTACTTC.

In the case of this clone: Compared with germline, one end of the junction differs, possibly owing to a read error. The sample holds other DNA sequences that translate to the same CDR3. V and J are TRBV28 and TRBJ2-6; D is undetermined. The CDR3 loop spans 15 amino acids. CDR1 is MDHEN, CDR2 SYDVKM, per germline. CDR3 coding DNA: TGCGCCAGCAGTCCGGCCCTGTCTGGGGCCAACGTCCTGACTTTC. This codes for CASSPALSGANVLTF.

V usage is TRBV5-4 and J usage is TRBJ1-1; tentatively, D is TRBD1 (5 bases). CDR1 is SGHNT and CDR2 is YYREEE in the germline V gene (reference sequence). Trimming removed 3 bases from V and 4 bases from J, with 10 bases in between. CDR3 length: 13 amino acids. The CDR3 nucleotides read TGTGCCAGCAGCTCGGACGACAGCACTGAAGCTTTCTTT. Protein sequence: CASSSDDSTEAFF.

This chain uses TRBV5-1 with TRBJ1-5; D gene uncertain. CDR1 is SGHRS and CDR2 is YFSETQ in the germline V gene. Trimming left V 4 bases short and J 15 bases short, with 26 bases between. The CDR3 runs 15 residues. CDR3 amino acids: CASSPDGLAISERHF. CDR3 in DNA: TGCGCCAGCAGCCCCGACGGCTTAGCAATCAGCGAACGGCATTTT.

The chain combines TRBV28 with TRBJ2-2, with a possible D match to TRBD2 (6 bases). V lost 7 bases to trimming and J lost 3 bases, with 15 bases between them. Germline-derived CDR1 and CDR2 are MDHEN and SYDVKM. The CDR3 spans 15 residues. The CDR3 nucleotides read TGTGCCAGCATCCAGTCCGGGGGATACACCGGGGAGCTGTTTTTT. Translated, it gives CASIQSGGYTGELFF. The whole variable domain, remainder taken from reference TRBV28 and TRBJ2-2, is DVKVTQSSRYLVKRTGEKVFLECVQDMDHENMFWYRQDPGLGLRLIYFSYDVKMKEKGDIPEGYSVSREKKERFSLILESASTNQTSMYLCASIQSGGYTGELFFGEGSRLTVL.

Points on this clone: Given a far larger clone just one base away, this is likely a sequencing read error. No conserved phenylalanine or tryptophan is present at the end of the CDR3, so a read error is the likely explanation. The chain links TRBV30 to TRBJ1-5; a possible D gene is TRBD1 (5 bases). This CDR3 comprises 14 residues. Trimming took 0 bases from V and 4 from J, leaving 10 bases between them. The germline gives CDR1 GTSNPN, CDR2 SVGIG (reference sequence). CDR3 bases: TGTGCCTGGAGTGTCACGGGGGGTAATCAGCCCCAGCATTCT. Its protein product is CAWSVTGGNQPQHS.

The genes are TRBV4-1 and TRBJ2-5, with 10 bases matching TRBD1. Losses at the gene ends were 3 bases for V and 5 bases for J; bases not matched to a gene: 6. The CDR3 is 15 amino acids. Germline V gene lookup returns CDR1 MGHRA and CDR2 YSYEKL. The DNA of the CDR3 is TGCGCCAGCAGCCACTGGACAGGGGGTGGGGAGACCCAGTACTTC. Translating it yields CASSHWTGGGETQYF.

The chain joins TRBV27 to TRBJ1-1; TRBD1 matches 12 bases. This CDR3 is 13 amino acids long. The trim removed 3 bases at V and 12 bases at J, leaving 5 bases unmatched. Germline CDR1 reads MNHEY; CDR2 reads SMNVEV (reference sequence). In DNA form, the CDR3 reads TGTGCCAGCAGTTTTCGGGACAGGGGGCGGACTTTCTTT. Encoded protein: CASSFRDRGRTFF.

The rearrangement joins TRBV15 to TRBJ2-1, with D possibly being TRBD2 (7 bases). With 0 bases removed from V and 9 bases from J, the gap between germline ends came to 15 bases. Per germline, CDR1 LNHNV and CDR2 YYDKDF (reference sequence). This CDR3 is 15 amino acids long. The CDR3 is CATSRDKGGSGEQFF. The CDR3 DNA sequence: TGTGCCACCAGCAGAGATAAGGGGGGGAGCGGTGAGCAGTTCTTC.

This clone was seen only once. The chain uses TRBV6-1 and TRBJ1-5; 7 nucleotides line up with TRBD1. V shed 4 bases, J shed 7 bases, and the junction held 13 bases outside the gene matches. The CDR3 spans 16 residues. Per germline, CDR1 MNHNS and CDR2 SASEGT. CDR3 in amino acids: CASSAYVQGWRQPQHF. CDR3 sequence (DNA): TGTGCCAGCAGTGCCTACGTACAGGGGTGGAGGCAGCCCCAGCATTTT.

The V gene is TRBV5-1, the J gene TRBJ1-3; 9 bases are shared with TRBD1. Trimming took 0 bases from V and 1 from J; bases not matched to a gene: 5. Germline V gene data show CDR1 as SGHRS and CDR2 as YFSETQ. CDR3 length: 17 residues. CDR3: CASSLAPGQGSGNTIYF. In nucleotides, the CDR3 is TGCGCCAGCAGCTTGGCACCGGGACAGGGTTCTGGAAACACCATATATTTT.

J is TRBJ2-3 and V is TRBV28, with D uncertain. The CDR3 is made up of 13 amino acids. The germline CDR1 and CDR2 sequences are MDHEN and SYDVKM. V was cut by 7 bases and J by 6 bases, with 14 bases left in between. The CDR3 loop is CASTPPGSDTQYF. CDR3 nucleotide sequence: TGTGCCAGCACCCCCCCCGGTTCGGATACGCAGTATTTT.